The TCR beta chain under discussion was sequenced for a study of blood T cell repertoires in COVID-19. In the study overall: PBMCs, B-cell-depleted T cells, or T cells were the source of the cDNA or gDNA that made up the material.

The V end was cut by 1 base, the J end by 0 bases, with 4 bases between. The V gene's germline CDR1 is MNHEY and CDR2 SVGEGT. The CDR3 is 14 residues long. How the authors handled the data: Cell counts per sample came from amplifying reference gene primers. Clones were sequenced by immunoSEQ multiplex PCR, and TCRdb holds only the in-frame ones, with some missing. The V and J calls and the clone size are those of that table, but D and trimming were determined from the DNA. Of some 130,000 clones listed, less than 85% were seen once; the top ten hold approximately 18%. This chain links TRBV6-2 or TRBV6-3 with TRBJ1-5; D uncertain. This TCR was sampled from a woman aged 80 or older with acute or convalescent COVID-19. The sample comprised peripheral blood. The CDR3 reads CASSYYSSNQPQHF. The CDR3 DNA reads TGTGCCAGCAGTTACTACAGTAGCAATCAGCCCCAGCATTTT.